The source of this T cell receptor beta chain is a study of identical twins. Study-level findings and limits: Donors were not followed over many years; analysis was cross-sectional. Some out-of-frame alpha sequences were shared by twins, and these showed excess low generation probability. Out-of-frame TCR alpha sharing in monozygotic twins exceeded recombination model predictions.

One entry per CDR3 protein, called by TCRdb with MiXCR from the 5' RACE reads. The sample includes approximately 1.8 million distinct CDR3 sequences, under 35% of them seen just once. The CDR3 is 15 amino acids. CDR1 SNHLY and CDR2 FYNNEI come from the germline V gene. As regards this clonotype: Its antigen is as yet unknown. The junction does not match germline at one end; this may be a read error.

This sequence joins TRBV2 and TRBJ2-1; 7 bases are a match to TRBD2. Sequenced material: cord blood. The TCR was taken from a newborn girl in good health. The CDR3 nucleotides are TGTGCCAGCAGTGAAGAGGTGACTAGCTACAATGGGCAGTTCTTC. Residues: CASSEEVTSYNGQFF.